The 19 T cell receptor beta chains given below trace back to one sample, sequenced in a study of T cell responses to AZD1222 COVID-19 vaccine. The assay was immunoSEQ multiplex PCR, and TCRdb's table has in-frame clones only and misses some. The sample shows some 170,000 clones, approximately 90% of them seen only once. The starting material was peripheral blood, obtained 28 days after the second dose of the MenACWY control vaccine. Receptors originate from an adult who received the MenACWY meningococcal vaccine as a control.

CDR3 coding DNA: TGTGCCAGCAGCTATAGGACTAGAAATGAGCAGTTCTTC. It yields the protein CASSYRTRNEQFF. The chain recombines TRBV3-1 (or the pseudogene TRBV3-2) with TRBJ2-1; 7 positions agree with TRBD2. The CDR3 is 13 amino acids. Germline assignment: CDR1 LGHDT and CDR2 YNNKEL (reference sequence). With V trimmed by 5 bases and J by 7 bases, 5 bases remained unmatched.

This chain uses TRBV24-1 with TRBJ2-5, with 10 bases matching TRBD2. V dropped 3 bases and J dropped 2; count of bases not matched to a gene: 8. This CDR3 region has 17 residues. The germline CDR1 and CDR2 sequences are KGHDR and SFDVKD. The CDR3 sequence is CATSDLTKLAGQETQYF. CDR3 nucleotide sequence: TGTGCCACCAGTGATCTCACCAAACTAGCGGGACAAGAGACCCAGTACTTC.

V and J are TRBV30 and TRBJ1-2; D possibly corresponds to TRBD1 (5 bases). With 0 bases removed from V and 3 bases from J, the gap between germline ends came to 11 bases. In germline, CDR1 is GTSNPN, CDR2 SVGIG (reference sequence). The CDR3 contains 14 residues. The CDR3, as DNA: TGTGCCTGGAGTGTACCGGGGGGATACTATGGCTACACCTTC. Residues: CAWSVPGGYYGYTF.

This clone was seen only a few times. The V gene is TRBV11-2, the J gene TRBJ1-5; D not resolved. The V end lost 5 bases, the J end lost 1 base, and 12 bases lay between the germline ends. Germline loops: CDR1 SGHAT, CDR2 FQNNGV. The CDR3 is 15 amino acids. CDR3 sequence (DNA): TGTGCCAGCAGCCCGGCAGGCGTAAGCAATCAGCCCCAGCATTTT. This translates into CASSPAGVSNQPQHF.

This chain connects TRBV7-8 to TRBJ1-3; TRBD1 is a possible D gene (5 bases). V was clipped by 0 bases and J by 0 bases, with 9 bases between them. This CDR3 spans 16 amino acids. The germline V gene has CDR1 SGHVS and CDR2 FQNEAQ. This CDR3 is CASSLAGRNSGNTIYF. The CDR3 DNA reads TGTGCCAGCAGCTTAGCGGGACGGAACTCTGGAAACACCATATATTTT.

This chain joins TRBV11-2 and TRBJ2-1; D possibly corresponds to TRBD2 (6 bases). The CDR3 is 15 residues long. Trimming took off 4 bases at V and 10 bases at J, with 20 bases between the two ends. Per germline, CDR1 SGHAT and CDR2 FQNNGV. CDR3 sequence reads: CASSSRLVESQEQFF. The CDR3 bases are TGTGCCAGCAGCTCAAGACTAGTGGAAAGTCAGGAGCAGTTCTTC.

This clone came up a few times. J is TRBJ1-5 and V is TRBV7-8; a possible D gene is TRBD1 (5 bases). Per the germline V gene, CDR1 is SGHVS and CDR2 is FQNEAQ. The CDR3 has 15 residues. V lost 4 bases, J lost 7 bases, and 17 bases lay in between. This CDR3 is CASSSIRVTGQPQHF. CDR3 coding DNA: TGTGCCAGCAGCTCTATCAGGGTAACGGGACAGCCCCAGCATTTT.

The J gene is TRBJ2-5, the V gene TRBV6-1; possibly TRBD1 for D (5 bases). V lost 0 bases to trimming and J lost 0 bases, with 8 bases between them. The V gene's germline CDR1 is MNHNS and CDR2 SASEGT. This CDR3 comprises 15 residues. CDR3 protein: CASSEATANQETQYF. The CDR3 DNA is TGTGCCAGCAGTGAAGCGACAGCCAACCAAGAGACCCAGTACTTC.

The J gene is TRBJ1-3, the V gene TRBV7-9; D unresolved. Looked up from germline, CDR1 is SEHNR and CDR2 is FQNEAQ (reference sequence). Trimming took 3 bases from V and 1 from J, leaving 10 bases between them. This CDR3 is built from 15 residues. This chain's CDR3 is CASSFLAGSGNTIYF. DNA of the CDR3: TGTGCCAGCAGCTTCTTAGCCGGGTCTGGAAACACCATATATTTT.

The CDR3 region has the DNA TGTGCCAGCAGCGTGACGGGGCAGGGGTTAGGATCCTACGAGCAGTACTTC. It specifies CASSVTGQGLGSYEQYF. The genes are TRBV5-5 and TRBJ2-7, with D possibly being TRBD1 (6 bases). Germline V gene sequence: CDR1 SGHKS, CDR2 YYEKEE (reference sequence). Trimming cost V 4 bases and J 1 base, with 21 bases left between them. The CDR3 loop spans 17 amino acids.

The rearrangement joins TRBV19 to TRBJ2-3; the match to TRBD1 covers 10 bases. CDR3 size: 14 residues. V shed 5 bases and J 5 bases; nucleotides not matched to a gene: 4. CDR1 and CDR2 (germline): LNHDA, SQIVND (reference sequence). CDR3 DNA sequence: TGTGCCAGTAGTTGGGACAGGGGACAAGATACGCAGTATTTT. Residues: CASSWDRGQDTQYF.

The chain uses TRBV27 and TRBJ1-5, with D possibly being TRBD1 (5 bases). Germline V gene sequence: CDR1 MNHEY, CDR2 SMNVEV (reference sequence). V was trimmed by 2 bases and J by 0 bases, leaving 23 bases between them. The CDR3 length is 20 residues. CDR3 sequence: CASSLRSTGPTGHSNQPQHF. The DNA for the CDR3 is TGTGCCAGCAGTTTACGAAGCACCGGGCCGACGGGGCATAGCAATCAGCCCCAGCATTTT.

The rearrangement links TRBV30 to TRBJ2-2; 7 positions match TRBD1. Per the germline V gene, CDR1 is GTSNPN and CDR2 is SVGIG (reference sequence). V shed 2 bases and J 5 bases; nucleotides not matched to a gene: 11. This CDR3 is built from 16 residues. Here the CDR3 reads CAWSRNRDRYTGELFF. DNA of the CDR3: TGTGCCTGGAGTCGAAACCGGGACAGATATACCGGGGAGCTGTTTTTT.

This clone was detected only once. The V and J genes are TRBV18 and TRBJ1-5; TRBD1 might be the D (5 bases). CDR1 KGHSH and CDR2 LQKENI come from the germline V gene. The V end was cut by 8 bases, the J end by 3 bases, with 11 bases between. The CDR3 spans 13 residues. CDR3 DNA: TGTGCCAGCACGTGGGACGACAATCAGCCCCAGCATTTT. Its protein product is CASTWDDNQPQHF.

The V gene is TRBV18, the J gene TRBJ1-5; D possibly corresponds to TRBD1 (5 bases). The germline gives CDR1 KGHSH, CDR2 LQKENI. The CDR3 covers 15 residues. The ends were cut back, 0 bases at V and 6 bases at J, with 12 bases in the middle. The CDR3 DNA reads as TGTGCCAGCTCACCACCGGGGGGTGAGGGTCAGCCCCAGCATTTT. The encoded protein is CASSPPGGEGQPQHF.

This clone was seen just once. The J gene is TRBJ1-2, the V gene TRBV6-5; D remains unclear. Germline lookup yields CDR1 MNHEY and CDR2 SVGAGI. Trimming cost V 7 bases and J 0 bases, with 6 bases left between them. The CDR3 extends over 12 amino acids. This CDR3 reads CASIGSNYGYTF. The CDR3 nucleotides read TGTGCCAGCATCGGATCTAACTATGGCTACACCTTC.

The rearrangement uses TRBV19 and TRBJ2-3; perhaps D is TRBD1 or TRBD2 (5 bases each). The V gene lost 3 bases and the J gene lost 4 bases, with 14 bases spanning the gap. This CDR3 has 15 amino acids. Germline CDR1 is LNHDA and CDR2 is SQIVND (reference sequence). CDR3 bases: TGTGCCAGTAGTATGGTGGGGGTTCTGGCAGATACGCAGTATTTT. Encoded protein: CASSMVGVLADTQYF.

The gene calls are TRBV5-5 and TRBJ1-2; TRBD1 matches at 8 bases. V was pared by 1 base and J by 8 bases, with 4 bases of the junction left unmatched. Germline V CDR1 and CDR2: SGHKS, YYEKEE (reference sequence). The CDR3 covers 13 residues. The CDR3 nucleotides read TGTGCCAGCAGCTTGCTGGGACAGGAGGGCTACACCTTC. Residues: CASSLLGQEGYTF. Complete variable domain (other parts from reference TRBV5-5 and TRBJ1-2): DAGVTQSPTHLIKTRGQQVTLRCSPISGHKSVSWYQQVLGQGPQFIFQYYEKEERGRGNFPDRFSARQFPNYSSELNVNALLLGDSALYLCASSLLGQEGYTFGSGTRLTVV.

In this sample, this clone turned up a few times. CDR3 residues: CASSLVGTNTEAFF. CDR3 bases: TGTGCCAGCAGCTTAGTCGGCACGAACACTGAAGCTTTCTTT. The V and J genes are TRBV7-9 and TRBJ1-1; the D is unclear. V was trimmed by 1 base and J by 1 base, leaving 7 bases between them. The CDR3 contains 14 residues. Germline CDR1 is SEHNR and CDR2 is FQNEAQ (reference sequence).